The source of this T cell receptor (beta chain) is a study of OX40 agonist ivuxolimab in advanced cancers. The assay was immunoSEQ multiplex PCR, and TCRdb's table has in-frame clones only and misses some. The profile shows tens of thousands of clones, roughly 90% of them singletons. This specimen consisted of CD4+ or CD8+ T cells sorted from blood, obtained in a trial of the OX40 agonist ivuxolimab. The clonotype was recovered from an adult with an advanced solid tumor such as melanoma, head and neck, liver or kidney cancer.

The CDR3 coding sequence is TGCGCCAGCAGTGAGGCCCAGGCCCTGAACACTGAAGCTTTCTTT. It codes for CASSEAQALNTEAFF. The rearrangement uses TRBV10-2 and TRBJ1-1; D is unresolved. This CDR3 has 15 amino acids. V shed 2 bases and J shed 0 bases, with 10 bases lying between them. Germline CDR1 and CDR2: WSHSY and SAAADI.